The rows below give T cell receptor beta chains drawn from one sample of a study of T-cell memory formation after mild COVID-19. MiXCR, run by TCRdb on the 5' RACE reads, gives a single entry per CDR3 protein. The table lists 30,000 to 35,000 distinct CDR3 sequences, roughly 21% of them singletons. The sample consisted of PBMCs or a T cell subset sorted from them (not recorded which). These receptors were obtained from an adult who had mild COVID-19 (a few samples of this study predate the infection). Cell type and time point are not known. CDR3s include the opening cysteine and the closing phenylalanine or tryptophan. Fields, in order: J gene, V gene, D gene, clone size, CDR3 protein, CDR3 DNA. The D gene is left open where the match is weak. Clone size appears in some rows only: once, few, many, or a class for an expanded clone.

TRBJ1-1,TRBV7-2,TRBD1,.,CASSRGGAGTEAFF,TGTGCCAGCAGTCGAGGGGGCGCCGGCACTGAAGCTTTCTTT
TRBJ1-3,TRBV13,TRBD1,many,CASRGTGGNTIYF,TGTGCCAGCAGGGGGACAGGGGGAAACACCATATATTTT
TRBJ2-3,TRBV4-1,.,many,CASSQEFILTYADTQYF,TGCGCCAGCAGCCAAGAGTTCATTCTTACCTACGCAGATACGCAGTATTTT
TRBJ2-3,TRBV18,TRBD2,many,CASSPRLAGATDTQYF,TGTGCCAGCTCACCACGGCTAGCGGGAGCAACAGATACGCAGTATTTT
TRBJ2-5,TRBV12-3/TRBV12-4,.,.,CASSSGGGLQETQYF,TGTGCCAGCAGTTCGGGCGGGGGCCTCCAAGAGACCCAGTACTTC
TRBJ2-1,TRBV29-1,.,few,CSVKSSYNEQFF,TGCAGCGTTAAGAGTTCCTACAATGAGCAGTTCTTC
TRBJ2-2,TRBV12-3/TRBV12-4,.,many,CASSITSLGGELFF,TGTGCCAGCAGTATCACTAGTTTGGGCGGGGAGCTGTTTTTT
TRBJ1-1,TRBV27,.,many,CASSPGGWSTEAFF,TGTGCCAGCAGTCCGGGGGGTTGGAGCACTGAAGCTTTCTTT
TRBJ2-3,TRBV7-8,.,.,CASSRTGAGATDTQYF,TGTGCCAGCAGCAGGACTGGCGCAGGGGCCACAGATACGCAGTATTTT
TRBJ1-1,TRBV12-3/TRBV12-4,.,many,CASSKRTGGIEAFF,TGTGCCAGCAGTAAACGAACAGGAGGGATTGAAGCTTTCTTT
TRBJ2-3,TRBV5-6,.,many,CASSLSRVPDTQYF,TGTGCCAGCAGCTTGAGTAGGGTACCAGATACGCAGTATTTT
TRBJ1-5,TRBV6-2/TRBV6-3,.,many,CASSYSFRKQNPNQPQHF,TGTGCCAGCAGTTACTCGTTCAGGAAGCAAAATCCCAATCAGCCCCAGCATTTT
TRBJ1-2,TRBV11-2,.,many,CASSSRVPNYGYTF,TGTGCCAGCAGCAGCCGGGTTCCCAACTATGGCTACACCTTC
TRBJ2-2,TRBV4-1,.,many,CASSQEGGALTGELFF,TGCGCCAGCAGCCAAGAGGGGGGGGCTCTCACCGGGGAGCTGTTTTTT
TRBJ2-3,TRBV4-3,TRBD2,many,CASSQGGLGTDTQYF,TGCGCCAGCAGCCAAGGGGGACTAGGCACAGATACGCAGTATTTT
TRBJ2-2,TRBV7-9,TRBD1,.,CASSGRLSPRDRGRGTDGELFF,TGTGCCAGCAGCGGACGATTAAGCCCCCGGGACAGGGGCCGAGGAACCGACGGGGAGCTGTTTTTT
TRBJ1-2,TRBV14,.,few,CASSQEGGAWDGYTF,TGTGCCAGCAGCCAAGAAGGCGGGGCGTGGGATGGCTACACCTTC
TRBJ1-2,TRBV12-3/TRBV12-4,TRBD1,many,CASTTGNYGYTF,TGTGCCAGCACGACAGGGAACTATGGCTACACCTTC
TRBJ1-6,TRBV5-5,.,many,CASSLRNEYNSPLHF,TGTGCCAGCAGCTTGAGGAACGAGTATAATTCACCCCTCCACTTT
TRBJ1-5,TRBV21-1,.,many,CASSKGTGDSNQPQHF,TGTGCCAGCAGCAAAGGCACAGGGGATAGCAATCAGCCCCAGCATTTT
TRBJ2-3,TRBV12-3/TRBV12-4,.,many,CASKVRSTDTQYF,TGTGCCAGCAAAGTCAGGAGCACAGATACGCAGTATTTT
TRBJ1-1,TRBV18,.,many,CASSPGQDTEAFF,TGTGCCAGCTCACCAGGGCAAGACACTGAAGCTTTCTTT
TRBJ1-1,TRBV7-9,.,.,CATGSEYGEAFF,TGTGCCACCGGGTCAGAATACGGTGAAGCTTTCTTT
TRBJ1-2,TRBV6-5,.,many,CASSYERGGGDGYTF,TGTGCCAGCAGTTACGAACGGGGGGGAGGGGACGGCTACACCTTC
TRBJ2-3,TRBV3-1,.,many,CASGLAGINTQYF,TGTGCCAGCGGTCTGGCGGGCATAAATACGCAGTATTTT
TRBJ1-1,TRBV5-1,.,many,CASSLDGAGTEAFF,TGCGCCAGCAGCTTGGATGGGGCCGGAACTGAAGCTTTCTTT
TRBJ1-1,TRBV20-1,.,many,CSALQGNTEAFF,TGCAGTGCTCTACAGGGTAACACTGAAGCTTTCTTT
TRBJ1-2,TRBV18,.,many,CASSPEGYGYTF,TGTGCCAGCTCACCAGAGGGATATGGCTACACCTTC
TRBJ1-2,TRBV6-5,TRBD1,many,CASSTARQGNYGYTF,TGTGCCAGCAGCACGGCCCGACAGGGCAACTATGGCTACACCTTC
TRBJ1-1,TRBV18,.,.,CASSPPRQANTEAFF,TGTGCCAGCTCACCACCTCGTCAGGCGAACACTGAAGCTTTCTTT
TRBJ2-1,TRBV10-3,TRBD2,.,CATQAVASSPGGLGNEQFF,TGTGCCACCCAGGCGGTGGCTAGCAGCCCGGGAGGATTAGGAAATGAGCAGTTCTTC
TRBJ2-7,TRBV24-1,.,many,CATSDLGEASRHEQYF,TGTGCCACCAGTGATTTGGGTGAGGCCAGTAGGCACGAGCAGTACTTC
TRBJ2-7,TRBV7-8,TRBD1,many,CASSRIATRDSTYEQYF,TGTGCCAGCAGCCGAATAGCTACCCGGGACAGTACCTACGAGCAGTACTTC
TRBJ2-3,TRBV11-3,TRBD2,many,CASSSLRVAGGGADTQYF,TGTGCCAGCAGCTCACTTCGGGTAGCGGGAGGTGGGGCAGATACGCAGTATTTT
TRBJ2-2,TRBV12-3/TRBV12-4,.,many,CASRHTSRADTGELFF,TGTGCCAGCAGGCACACTTCCAGGGCCGACACCGGGGAGCTGTTTTTT
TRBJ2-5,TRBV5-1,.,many,CASSFTGDFQETQYF,TGCGCCAGCAGCTTCACGGGGGACTTCCAAGAGACCCAGTACTTC